Listed below are T cell receptor beta chains from one sample, sequenced in a study of shared clonotypes between healthy human individuals. Method: immunoSEQ multiplex PCR; TCRdb's copy keeps in-frame clones and lacks some. The sample lists some 980,000 clones, over 60% occurring once. Sequenced: memory CD4+ T cells sorted from blood. The receptors originated from a man aged 18 to 29 in good health. The CDR3 runs from the conserved cysteine through the conserved F or W. D genes are given only for firm matches. Clone size is shown for a subset of rows, as once, few, many or a class of expanded clone.

NA,TRBJ2-7,TRBV23-1,TRBD2,TGCGCCACCATAGGGACTAGCGACTCCTACGAGCAGTACTTC,CATIGTSDSYEQYF
NA,TRBJ2-3,TRBV4-1,TRBD2,TGCGCCAGCAGACTCCTAGCGGGAGGCCCGAGCACAGATACGCAGTATTTT,CASRLLAGGPSTDTQYF
NA,TRBJ1-2,TRBV27,NA,TGTGCCAGCAGTCCCCCCGGCGACTATGGCTACACCTTC,CASSPPGDYGYTF
NA,TRBJ2-2,TRBV27,NA,TGTGCCAGCAGAGTAACAGTGAACACCGGGGAGCTGTTTTTT,CASRVTVNTGELFF
NA,TRBJ1-1,TRBV18,NA,TGTGCCAGCTCTCGAGAGGGGAACACTGAAGCTTTCTTT,CASSREGNTEAFF
once,TRBJ1-5,TRBV5-5,NA,TGTGCCAGCAGCTTGACGTCAGGCAATCAGCCCCAGCATTTT,CASSLTSGNQPQHF
few,TRBJ2-1,TRBV5-1,TRBD2,TGCGCCAGCAGCTCGACTAGCGGGGGGGCGCGGTCCAATGAGCAGTTCTTC,CASSSTSGGARSNEQFF
NA,TRBJ1-5,TRBV19,NA,TGTGCCAGTAGTATGGTCAATAGCAATCAGCCCCAGCATTTT,CASSMVNSNQPQHF
NA,TRBJ2-1,TRBV7-9,TRBD1,TGTGCCAGCAGCTCCCGTAGGGACAGCTCCTACAATGAGCAGTTCTTC,CASSSRRDSSYNEQFF
NA,TRBJ2-5,TRBV10-3,TRBD1,TGTGCCATCAGTGAGTCCGAGACAGGGGTCCGGACCCAGTACTTC,CAISESETGVRTQYF
NA,TRBJ1-1,TRBV5-1,TRBD1,TGCGCCAGCAGTTTAGACCGGGACAGGGGACGAGCTTTCTTT,CASSLDRDRGRAFF
NA,TRBJ2-5,TRBV7-6,TRBD2,TGTGCCAGCAGCTTATCGGCTAGCGGGGGGTCGGTTAGAGAGACCCAGTACTTC,CASSLSASGGSVRETQYF
NA,TRBJ2-7,TRBV5-1,NA,TGCGCCAGCAGCTTCAGTGGGATCGGGGCCTACGAGCAGTACTTC,CASSFSGIGAYEQYF
NA,TRBJ2-4,TRBV14,NA,TGTGCCAGCAGCCAAGGGGGAAACATTCAGTACTTC,CASSQGGNIQYF
NA,TRBJ1-1,TRBV28,NA,TGTGCCAGCAGCTTTCCCGCAGGAGAGAACACTGAAGCTTTCTTT,CASSFPAGENTEAFF
NA,TRBJ1-1,TRBV10-2,NA,TGCGCCAGCAAGGGGCAGGGAAAGAACACTGAAGCTTTCTTT,CASKGQGKNTEAFF
NA,TRBJ1-5,TRBV5-6,NA,TGTGCCAGCACCAACTGGGGGGGTATTAATCAGCCCCAGCATTTT,CASTNWGGINQPQHF
NA,TRBJ1-1,TRBV19,NA,TGTGCCAGTAGTCACCGGGGGGCCGGTAACACTGAAGCTTTCTTT,CASSHRGAGNTEAFF
NA,TRBJ1-1,TRBV6-1,NA,TGTGCCAGCAGTGGGGGGTCCACTGAAGCTTTCTTT,CASSGGSTEAFF
NA,TRBJ2-3,TRBV2,TRBD2,TGTGCCAGCACGGCGGGAGGGGAAGATACGCAGTATTTT,CASTAGGEDTQYF
NA,TRBJ2-2,TRBV11-2,TRBD2,TGTGCCAGCAGCCCGACTAGCGGGGGCACCGGGGAGCTGTTTTTT,CASSPTSGGTGELFF
NA,TRBJ2-5,TRBV28,TRBD2,TGTGCCAGCGTCCCCGGGGGGGCAGAGACCCAGTACTTC,CASVPGGAETQYF
NA,TRBJ2-3,TRBV4-2,NA,TGTGCCAGCAGCCAATCGACAGACCTCACAGATACGCAGTATTTT,CASSQSTDLTDTQYF